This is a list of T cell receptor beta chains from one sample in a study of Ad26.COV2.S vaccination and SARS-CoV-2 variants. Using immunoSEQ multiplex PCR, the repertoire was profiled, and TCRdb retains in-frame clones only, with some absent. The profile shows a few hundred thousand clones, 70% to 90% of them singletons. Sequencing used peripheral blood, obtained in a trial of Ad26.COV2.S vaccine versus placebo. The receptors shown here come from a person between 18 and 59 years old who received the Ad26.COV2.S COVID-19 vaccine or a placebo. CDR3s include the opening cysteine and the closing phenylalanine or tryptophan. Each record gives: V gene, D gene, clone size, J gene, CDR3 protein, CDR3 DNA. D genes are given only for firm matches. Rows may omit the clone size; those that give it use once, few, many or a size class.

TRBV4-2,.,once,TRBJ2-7,CASRGDSGTGEQYF,TGTGCCAGCCGAGGGGATAGCGGGACAGGAGAGCAGTACTTC
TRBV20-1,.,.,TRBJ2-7,CSARDQVGQYF,TGCAGTGCTAGAGATCAGGTGGGGCAGTACTTC
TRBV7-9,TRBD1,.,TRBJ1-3,CASSLAGGLSGNTIYF,TGTGCCAGCAGCTTAGCAGGGGGCCTCTCTGGAAACACCATATATTTT
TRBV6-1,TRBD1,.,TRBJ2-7,CASSELQGVGEQYF,TGTGCCAGCAGTGAGTTACAGGGGGTGGGGGAGCAGTACTTC
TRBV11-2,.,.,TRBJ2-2,CASSLNKADYTGELFF,TGTGCCAGCAGCTTAAATAAGGCAGATTACACCGGGGAGCTGTTTTTT
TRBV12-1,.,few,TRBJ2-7,CASRTGNGSYEQYF,TGTGCCAGCAGAACCGGGAATGGCTCCTACGAGCAGTACTTC
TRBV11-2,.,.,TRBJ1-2,CASRDGGKGGYGYTF,TGTGCCAGCAGAGACGGAGGGAAGGGGGGCTATGGCTACACCTTC
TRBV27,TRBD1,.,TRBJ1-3,CASSLGTGVSGNTIYF,TGTGCCAGCAGTTTAGGGACAGGGGTCTCTGGAAACACCATATATTTT
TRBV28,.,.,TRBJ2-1,CASSLAGPRYNEQFF,TGTGCCAGCAGTTTAGCCGGGCCAAGATACAATGAGCAGTTCTTC
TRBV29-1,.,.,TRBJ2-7,CSVEETPYEQYF,TGCAGCGTTGAAGAGACCCCCTACGAGCAGTACTTC
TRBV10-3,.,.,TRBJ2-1,CAISESVSQTSGRDNEQFF,TGTGCCATCAGTGAGTCAGTGAGTCAGACGAGCGGAAGGGACAATGAGCAGTTCTTC
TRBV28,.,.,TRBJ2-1,CASTPRLDREQFF,TGTGCCAGCACCCCCCGGCTAGACCGGGAGCAGTTCTTC
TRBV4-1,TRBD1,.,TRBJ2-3,CASSLGQGRTGTDTQYF,TGCGCCAGCAGCCTTGGACAGGGAAGGACTGGCACAGATACGCAGTATTTT
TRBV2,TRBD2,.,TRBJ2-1,CASSRQAGGYNEQFF,TGTGCCAGCAGTCGCCAGGCGGGAGGATACAATGAGCAGTTCTTC
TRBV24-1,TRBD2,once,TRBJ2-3,CATSGISGSPDTQYF,TGTGCCACCAGTGGAATTAGCGGGAGTCCAGATACGCAGTATTTT
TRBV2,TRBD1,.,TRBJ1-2,CASRRDSSGYTF,TGTGCCAGCAGGAGGGACAGCAGTGGCTACACCTTC
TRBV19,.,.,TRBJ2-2,CASSIFRGSGELFF,TGTGCCAGTAGTATTTTCAGAGGGTCCGGGGAGCTGTTTTTT
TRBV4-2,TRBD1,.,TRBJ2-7,CASSQRDRGYEQYF,TGTGCCAGCAGCCAGAGGGACAGGGGATACGAGCAGTACTTC
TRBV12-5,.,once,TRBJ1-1,CASGLSTDTEAFF,TGTGCTAGTGGTTTATCGACAGACACTGAAGCTTTCTTT
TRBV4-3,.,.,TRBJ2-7,CASSQSYSSLYEQYF,TGCGCCAGCAGCCAATCGTACTCAAGCCTATACGAGCAGTACTTC
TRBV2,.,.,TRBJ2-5,CASSERWLQETQYF,TGTGCCAGCAGTGAAAGGTGGCTTCAAGAGACCCAGTACTTC
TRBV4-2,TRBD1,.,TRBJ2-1,CASSQDPDRGVVNEQFF,TGTGCCAGCAGCCAAGACCCGGACAGGGGGGTGGTCAATGAGCAGTTCTTC
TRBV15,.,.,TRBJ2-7,CATSTPDGSYEQYF,TGTGCCACCAGCACGCCGGACGGATCCTACGAGCAGTACTTC
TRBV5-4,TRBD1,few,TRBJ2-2,CASGMVSQGFGELFF,TGTGCCAGCGGTATGGTTTCACAGGGGTTCGGGGAGCTGTTTTTT